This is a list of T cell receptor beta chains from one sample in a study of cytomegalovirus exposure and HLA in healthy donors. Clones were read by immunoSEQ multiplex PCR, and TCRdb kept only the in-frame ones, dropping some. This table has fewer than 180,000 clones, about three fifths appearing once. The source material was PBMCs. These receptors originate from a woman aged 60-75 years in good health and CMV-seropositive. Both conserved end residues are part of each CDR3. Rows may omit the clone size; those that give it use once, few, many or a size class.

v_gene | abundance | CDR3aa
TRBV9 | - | CASSFSGGEQFF
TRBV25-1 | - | CASSEFGTVSDTQYF
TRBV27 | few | CASSSLTGGTEAFF
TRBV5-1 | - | CASSGGGRASTDTQYF
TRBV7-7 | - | CASSLGGPTSGRAGWQETQYF
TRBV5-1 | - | CASSLRLAGVGETQYF
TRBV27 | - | CASSLYYRSGSPLHF
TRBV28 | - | CASSLGQLNQPQHF
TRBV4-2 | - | CASSQDPAGSGNEQFF
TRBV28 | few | CASSLPPGNTGELFF
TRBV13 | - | CASSLGGLNYGYTF
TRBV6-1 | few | CASSEEGQGYYNEQFF
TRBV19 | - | CATETGYYNEQFF
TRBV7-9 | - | CASSPGVAGHYNEQFF
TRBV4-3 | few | CASSQALITDTQYF
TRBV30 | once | CAGAAASSYNEQFF